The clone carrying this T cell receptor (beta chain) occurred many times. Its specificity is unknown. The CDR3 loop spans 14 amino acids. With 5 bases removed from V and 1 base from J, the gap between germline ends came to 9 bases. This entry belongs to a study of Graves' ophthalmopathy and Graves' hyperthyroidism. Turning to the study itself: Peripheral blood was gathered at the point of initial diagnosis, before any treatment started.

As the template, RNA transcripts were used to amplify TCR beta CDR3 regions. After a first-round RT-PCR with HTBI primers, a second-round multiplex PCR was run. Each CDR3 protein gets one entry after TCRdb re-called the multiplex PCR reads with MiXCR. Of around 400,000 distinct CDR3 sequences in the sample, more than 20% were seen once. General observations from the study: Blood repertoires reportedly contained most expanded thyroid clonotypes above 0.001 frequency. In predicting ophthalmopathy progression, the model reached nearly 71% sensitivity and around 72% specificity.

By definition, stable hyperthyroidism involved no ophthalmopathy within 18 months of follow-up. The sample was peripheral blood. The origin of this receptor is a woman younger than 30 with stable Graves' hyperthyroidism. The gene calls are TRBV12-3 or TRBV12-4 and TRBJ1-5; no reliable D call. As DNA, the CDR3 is TGTGCCAGCAGTGCCTACAGCAGCAATCAGCCCCAGCATTTT. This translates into CASSAYSSNQPQHF.